Given below is one T cell receptor beta chain in context. These data belong to a study of blood T cell repertoires in COVID-19. Overall study context: Donors in the United States, Italy and Spain gave samples during acute or convalescent COVID-19. Sources were T cells, B-cell-depleted T cells, or PBMCs; the material itself was cDNA or gDNA.

Authors' processing steps: Using reference gene primer amplification, nucleated cell counts were estimated. TCRdb keeps only in-frame clones here, not all; method: immunoSEQ multiplex PCR. V and J calls and clone size are given by that table; D and trimming were obtained from the DNA. The sample has under 85,000 clones, roughly 90% seen once. Trimming stripped 3 bases from V and 0 bases from J, with 12 bases between. CDR3 length: 15 residues. Germline CDR1 DFQATT, CDR2 SNEGSKA (reference sequence). This sequence was found in a man between 65 and 85 years old with acute or convalescent COVID-19. The chain recombines TRBV20-1 with TRBJ2-1; D unclear. The sequencing sample was made of peripheral blood. This CDR3 is CSASSTLISYNEQFF. The DNA for the CDR3 is TGCAGTGCTAGTTCCACTTTGATCTCCTACAATGAGCAGTTCTTC.